This is a list of T cell receptor beta chains from one sample in a study of CD8 T cells in ankylosing spondylitis. TCRdb reprocessed the 5' RACE reads with MiXCR, giving one entry per CDR3 protein. This table holds 200,000 to 250,000 distinct CDR3 sequences, around 7.9% found once. Sequencing was done on a sample of blood, either unsorted or a sorted T cell fraction (not recorded which). Source of these receptors: a male donor with ankylosing spondylitis. The CDR3 runs from the conserved cysteine through the conserved F or W. D genes are given only for firm matches. The size of a clone is reported for some rows only, either as once, few or many, or as a class for expanded clones.

CDR3aa | CDR3nt | v_gene | abundance | d_gene | j_gene
CSAPGPGLPYEQYF | TGCAGTGCCCCGGGACCGGGCCTGCCCTACGAGCAGTACTTC | TRBV20-1 | few | - | TRBJ2-7
CASSLGTLQGYTF | TGTGCCAGCAGCCTAGGGACACTTCAAGGGTACACCTTC | TRBV7-6 | many | - | TRBJ1-2
CASSQGELVLDEQYF | TGCGCCAGCAGCCAAGGCGAACTTGTTCTAGACGAGCAGTACTTC | TRBV4-1 | many | - | TRBJ2-7
CASSQPGQTYNEQFF | TGTGCCAGCAGCCAACCGGGACAGACATACAATGAGCAGTTCTTC | TRBV11-2 | - | TRBD1 | TRBJ2-1
CASNRGTEAFF | TGTGCCAGCAACAGGGGCACTGAAGCTTTCTTT | TRBV27 | many | TRBD1 | TRBJ1-1
CASSQAERDTQYF | TGTGCCAGCAGCCAAGCTGAGAGAGATACGCAGTATTTT | TRBV4-2 | - | - | TRBJ2-3
CASSLPGGRNEQYF | TGTGCCAGCAGCTTACCAGGGGGCAGGAACGAGCAGTACTTC | TRBV7-9 | many | TRBD1 | TRBJ2-7
CASSPRTLGGGEQYF | TGCGCCAGCAGCCCCCGGACCCTTGGCGGGGGCGAGCAGTACTTC | TRBV5-1 | - | TRBD2 | TRBJ2-7
CASGPEASYGYTF | TGTGCCAGCGGCCCGGAGGCCTCCTATGGCTACACCTTC | TRBV6-2/TRBV6-3 | many | - | TRBJ1-2
CASSGLAGTDTQYF | TGTGCCAGCAGTGGACTAGCGGGCACAGATACGCAGTATTTT | TRBV12-3/TRBV12-4 | many | TRBD2 | TRBJ2-3
CASSWTGYNSPLHF | TGTGCCAGCAGTTGGACAGGGTATAATTCACCCCTCCACTTT | TRBV5-6 | many | TRBD1 | TRBJ1-6
CASSTENTEAFF | TGTGCCAGCAGCACCGAGAACACTGAAGCTTTCTTT | TRBV7-9 | - | - | TRBJ1-1
CASSQGGSSNYGYTF | TGTGCCAGCAGCCAAGGGGGAAGCTCCAACTATGGCTACACCTTC | TRBV4-2 | many | - | TRBJ1-2
CASSRSGGAADTQYF | TGTGCCAGCAGCCGTAGCGGGGGGGCGGCAGATACGCAGTATTTT | TRBV7-3 | many | TRBD2 | TRBJ2-3
CSARDWQGEAFF | TGCAGTGCTAGAGATTGGCAGGGGGAAGCTTTCTTT | TRBV20-1 | many | - | TRBJ1-1
CASSSSWGQGYTYEQYF | TGTGCCAGCAGCTCCTCTTGGGGACAGGGATATACCTACGAGCAGTACTTC | TRBV28 | - | TRBD1 | TRBJ2-7
CASSESRSLGETQYF | TGCGCCAGCAGCGAATCGCGGTCTCTGGGGGAGACCCAGTACTTC | TRBV5-1 | many | - | TRBJ2-5
CASSSSLGQGNTGELFF | TGTGCCAGCAGCTCCTCCTTGGGACAGGGGAACACCGGGGAGCTGTTTTTT | TRBV7-8 | many | TRBD1 | TRBJ2-2
CASSAGLAVSYYEQYF | TGTGCCAGCAGTGCGGGACTAGCGGTATCTTACTACGAGCAGTACTTC | TRBV27 | - | TRBD2 | TRBJ2-7
CASSYSWRVQAFF | TGTGCCAGCAGTTACTCGTGGAGGGTCCAAGCTTTCTTT | TRBV6-2/TRBV6-3 | few | - | TRBJ1-1
CSASPLTENTEAFF | TGCAGTGCTAGTCCCTTGACAGAGAACACTGAAGCTTTCTTT | TRBV20-1 | few | - | TRBJ1-1
CSASSRGSHEQYF | TGCAGTGCTTCCTCCCGGGGTTCCCACGAGCAGTACTTC | TRBV20-1 | many | - | TRBJ2-7
CSVAGRGDYGYTF | TGCAGCGTTGCCGGCAGAGGGGACTATGGCTACACCTTC | TRBV29-1 | few | - | TRBJ1-2
CASSYPGYGYTF | TGTGCCAGCAGTTACCCTGGCTATGGCTACACCTTC | TRBV6-5 | many | - | TRBJ1-2
CASTKGTGTEETQYF | TGTGCCAGCACCAAGGGGACAGGGACAGAAGAGACCCAGTACTTC | TRBV7-9 | few | TRBD1 | TRBJ2-5
CASSYSSGQPQHF | TGTGCCAGCAGTTACTCCTCTGGACAGCCCCAGCATTTT | TRBV6-5 | many | - | TRBJ1-5
CASSSGLAGGWNEQFF | TGTGCCAGCAGTTCGGGACTAGCGGGAGGATGGAATGAGCAGTTCTTC | TRBV27 | - | TRBD2 | TRBJ2-1
CASSLSTGTWGAYEQYF | TGTGCCAGCAGTTTATCGACCGGGACTTGGGGGGCCTACGAGCAGTACTTC | TRBV27 | - | - | TRBJ2-7
CASSLASGSVREQYF | TGTGCCAGCAGCTTAGCTAGCGGGTCCGTGCGCGAGCAGTACTTC | TRBV7-6 | few | TRBD2 | TRBJ2-7
CASSIGSWNTEAFF | TGTGCCAGTAGTATCGGGTCGTGGAACACTGAAGCTTTCTTT | TRBV19 | - | - | TRBJ1-1
CASSTFPDSPETQYF | TGTGCCAGCAGCACGTTTCCCGACAGCCCAGAGACCCAGTACTTC | TRBV11-2 | many | - | TRBJ2-5
CASRLTGSYEQYF | TGTGCCAGCAGATTGACAGGGTCCTACGAGCAGTACTTC | TRBV25-1 | - | TRBD1 | TRBJ2-7
CASSPKTANYGYTF | TGTGCCAGCAGCCCTAAGACAGCTAACTATGGCTACACCTTC | TRBV2 | many | - | TRBJ1-2
CASRLAGEDEQFF | TGTGCCAGCAGACTAGCGGGGGAGGATGAGCAGTTCTTC | TRBV7-3 | - | TRBD2 | TRBJ2-1
CSATKGLSGYTF | TGCAGCGCTACCAAGGGCTTGTCTGGCTACACCTTC | TRBV29-1 | few | - | TRBJ1-2
CSVEPTDRLGAYNEQFF | TGCAGCGTTGAACCTACGGATAGGCTAGGCGCCTACAATGAGCAGTTCTTC | TRBV29-1 | many | - | TRBJ2-1
CASSSFTPPYEQYF | TGTGCCAGCAGCTCATTTACTCCCCCCTACGAGCAGTACTTC | TRBV11-2 | few | - | TRBJ2-7
CASSQDITGGFQETQYF | TGTGCCAGCAGCCAAGACATCACAGGGGGCTTCCAAGAGACCCAGTACTTC | TRBV4-2 | many | TRBD1 | TRBJ2-5
CASSQLGDPQNIQYF | TGTGCCAGCAGCCAACTCGGAGATCCCCAAAACATTCAGTACTTC | TRBV2 | few | - | TRBJ2-4
CASSPGGNYGYTF | TGTGCCAGCAGTCCTGGGGGTAACTATGGCTACACCTTC | TRBV12-3/TRBV12-4 | many | - | TRBJ1-2
CASTQTGGNYGYTF | TGTGCCAGCACCCAGACAGGGGGGAACTATGGCTACACCTTC | TRBV28 | few | TRBD1 | TRBJ1-2
CSAQPYSRAGREQYF | TGCAGTGCCCAACCTTACTCCCGGGCCGGTCGGGAGCAGTACTTC | TRBV20-1 | few | - | TRBJ2-7
CASSFALALSTDTQYF | TGTGCCAGCAGTTTCGCACTAGCCCTCTCCACAGATACGCAGTATTTT | TRBV27 | many | - | TRBJ2-3
CASSRLARGYTF | TGTGCCAGCAGTCGGCTCGCGCGTGGCTACACCTTC | TRBV28 | many | - | TRBJ1-2
CASGPRGNLYGSANVLTF | TGTGCCAGCGGGCCCCGAGGTAATTTATACGGTTCGGCCAACGTCCTGACTTTC | TRBV6-2/TRBV6-3 | - | - | TRBJ2-6
CASRTGVTETQYF | TGTGCCAGCAGGACAGGGGTCACAGAGACCCAGTACTTC | TRBV7-2 | many | TRBD1 | TRBJ2-5